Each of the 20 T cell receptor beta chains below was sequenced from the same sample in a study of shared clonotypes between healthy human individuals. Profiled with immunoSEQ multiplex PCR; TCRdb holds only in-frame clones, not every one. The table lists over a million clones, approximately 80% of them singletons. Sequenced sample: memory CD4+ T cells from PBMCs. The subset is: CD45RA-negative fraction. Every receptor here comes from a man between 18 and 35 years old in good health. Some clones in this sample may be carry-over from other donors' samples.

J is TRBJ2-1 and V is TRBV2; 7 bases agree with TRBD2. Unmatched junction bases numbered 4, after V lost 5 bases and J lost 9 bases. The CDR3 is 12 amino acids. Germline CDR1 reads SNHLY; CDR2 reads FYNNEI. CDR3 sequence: CASSSSGGEQFF. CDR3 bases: TGTGCCAGCAGTTCCTCGGGGGGTGAGCAGTTCTTC.

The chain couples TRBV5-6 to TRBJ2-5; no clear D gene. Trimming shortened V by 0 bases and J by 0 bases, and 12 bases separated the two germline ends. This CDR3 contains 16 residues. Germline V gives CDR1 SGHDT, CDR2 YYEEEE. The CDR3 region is CASSLGPPSYQETQYF. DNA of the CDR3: TGTGCCAGCAGCTTGGGTCCCCCCAGCTACCAAGAGACCCAGTACTTC.

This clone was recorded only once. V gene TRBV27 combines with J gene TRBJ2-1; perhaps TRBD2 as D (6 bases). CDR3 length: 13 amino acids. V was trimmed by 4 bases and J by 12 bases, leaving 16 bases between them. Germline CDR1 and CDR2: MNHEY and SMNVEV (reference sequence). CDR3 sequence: CASSYTLAYGQFF. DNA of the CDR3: TGTGCCAGCAGTTATACACTAGCTTACGGGCAGTTCTTC.

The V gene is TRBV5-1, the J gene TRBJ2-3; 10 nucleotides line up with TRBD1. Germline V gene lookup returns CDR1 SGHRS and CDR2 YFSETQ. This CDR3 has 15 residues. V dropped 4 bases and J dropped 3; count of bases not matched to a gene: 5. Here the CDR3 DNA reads TGCGCCAGCAGCCCAAGACAGGGGGCAACAGATACGCAGTATTTT. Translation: CASSPRQGATDTQYF.

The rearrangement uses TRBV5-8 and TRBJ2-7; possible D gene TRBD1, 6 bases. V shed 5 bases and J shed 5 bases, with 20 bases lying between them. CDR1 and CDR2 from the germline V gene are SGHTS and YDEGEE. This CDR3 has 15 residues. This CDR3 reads CASSIGQRMVNEQYF. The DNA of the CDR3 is TGTGCCAGCAGTATCGGACAGCGGATGGTCAACGAGCAGTACTTC.

The CDR3 sequence is CASTQGARNQPQHF. Written as DNA, the CDR3 is TGTGCCAGTACACAGGGGGCTCGGAATCAGCCCCAGCATTTT. This chain uses TRBV19 with TRBJ1-5; TRBD1 aligns across 9 bases. The CDR3 is made up of 14 amino acids. Germline V gives CDR1 LNHDA, CDR2 SQIVND (reference sequence). Trimming at V came to 7 bases and at J to 4 bases, leaving 5 bases not matched to a gene. Variable domain in full (rest from reference TRBV19 and TRBJ1-5): DGGITQSPKYLFRKEGQNVTLSCEQNLNHDAMYWYRQDPGQGLRLIYYSQIVNDFQKGDIAEGYSVSREKKESFPLTVTSAQKNPTAFYLCASTQGARNQPQHFGDGTRLSIL.

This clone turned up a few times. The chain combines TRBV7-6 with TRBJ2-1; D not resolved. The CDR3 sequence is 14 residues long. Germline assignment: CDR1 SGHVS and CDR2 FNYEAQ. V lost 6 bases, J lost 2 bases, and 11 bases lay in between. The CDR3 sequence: CASSVAGTYNEQFF. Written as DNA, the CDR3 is TGTGCCAGCAGTGTAGCTGGGACCTACAATGAGCAGTTCTTC.

In nucleotides, the CDR3 is TGTGCCAGCAGTTACGGCCGGGATGAAGCTTTCTTT. Translation gives CASSYGRDEAFF. The V call is TRBV6-5, the J call TRBJ1-1; D not certain. V shed 2 bases and J shed 7 bases, with 8 bases lying between them. The CDR3 spans 12 residues. Germline V gene data show CDR1 as MNHEY and CDR2 as SVGAGI.

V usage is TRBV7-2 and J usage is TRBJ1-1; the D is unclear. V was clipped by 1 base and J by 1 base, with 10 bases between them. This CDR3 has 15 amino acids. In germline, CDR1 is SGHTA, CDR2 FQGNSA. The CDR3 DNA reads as TGTGCCAGCAGCTTAGGGCGGGCCTCGAACACTGAAGCTTTCTTT. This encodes CASSLGRASNTEAFF. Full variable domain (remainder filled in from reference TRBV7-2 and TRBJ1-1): GAGVSQSPSNKVTEKGKDVELRCDPISGHTALYWYRQSLGQGLEFLIYFQGNSAPDKSGLPSDRFSAERTGGSVSTLTIQRTQQEDSAVYLCASSLGRASNTEAFFGQGTRLTVV.

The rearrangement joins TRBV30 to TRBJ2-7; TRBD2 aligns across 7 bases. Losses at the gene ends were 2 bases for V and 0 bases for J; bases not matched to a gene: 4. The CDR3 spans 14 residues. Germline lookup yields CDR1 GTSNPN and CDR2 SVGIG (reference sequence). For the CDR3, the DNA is TGTGCCTGGAGTTGGTCTAGCGGCTCCTACGAGCAGTACTTC. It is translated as CAWSWSSGSYEQYF.

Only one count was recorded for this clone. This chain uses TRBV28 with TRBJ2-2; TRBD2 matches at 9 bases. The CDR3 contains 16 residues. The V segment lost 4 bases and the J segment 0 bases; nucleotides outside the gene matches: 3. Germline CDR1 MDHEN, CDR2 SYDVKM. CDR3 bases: TGTGCCAGCAGTTCTCTAGCGGGATCGAACACCGGGGAGCTGTTTTTT. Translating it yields CASSSLAGSNTGELFF.

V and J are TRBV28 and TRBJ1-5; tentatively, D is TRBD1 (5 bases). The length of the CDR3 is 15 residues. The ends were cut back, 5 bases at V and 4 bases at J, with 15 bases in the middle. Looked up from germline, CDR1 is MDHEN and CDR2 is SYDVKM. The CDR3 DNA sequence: TGTGCCAGCAGTGAGGCCAGGGAGGCAAATCAGCCCCAGCATTTT. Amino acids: CASSEAREANQPQHF.

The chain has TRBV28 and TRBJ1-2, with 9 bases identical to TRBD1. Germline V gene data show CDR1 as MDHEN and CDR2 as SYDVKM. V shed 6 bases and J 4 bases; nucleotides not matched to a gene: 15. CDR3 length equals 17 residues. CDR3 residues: CASRGTGGALGIYGYTF. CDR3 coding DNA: TGTGCCAGCAGGGGAACAGGGGGCGCGTTAGGGATCTATGGCTACACCTTC.

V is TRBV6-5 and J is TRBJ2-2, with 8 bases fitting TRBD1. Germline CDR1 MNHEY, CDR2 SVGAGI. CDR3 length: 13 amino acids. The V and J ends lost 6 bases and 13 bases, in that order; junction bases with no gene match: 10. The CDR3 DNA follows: TGTGCCAGCAGAAAACAGGGGGGTGGTGTGCTGTTTTTT. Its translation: CASRKQGGGVLFF.

CDR3 sequence reads: CASSRNSVADTQYF. The CDR3 DNA is TGTGCCAGCAGCCGTAATAGTGTCGCAGATACGCAGTATTTT. This chain links TRBV7-3 with TRBJ2-3; D unresolved. The germline V gene has CDR1 SGHTA and CDR2 FQGTGA. Trimming cost V 5 bases and J 4 bases, with 13 bases left between them. The CDR3 has 14 amino acids.

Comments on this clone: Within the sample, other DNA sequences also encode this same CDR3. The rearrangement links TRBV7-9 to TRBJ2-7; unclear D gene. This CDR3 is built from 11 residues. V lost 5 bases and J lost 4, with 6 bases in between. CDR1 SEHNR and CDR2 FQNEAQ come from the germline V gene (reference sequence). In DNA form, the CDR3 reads TGTGCCAGCAGCCCGCTATACGAGCAGTACTTC. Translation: CASSPLYEQYF.

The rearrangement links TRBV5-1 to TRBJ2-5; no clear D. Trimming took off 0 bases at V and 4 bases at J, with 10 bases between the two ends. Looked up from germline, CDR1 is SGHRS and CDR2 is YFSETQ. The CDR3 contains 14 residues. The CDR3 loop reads CASSLDVLAETQYF. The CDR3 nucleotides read TGCGCCAGCAGCTTGGATGTTCTGGCAGAGACCCAGTACTTC.

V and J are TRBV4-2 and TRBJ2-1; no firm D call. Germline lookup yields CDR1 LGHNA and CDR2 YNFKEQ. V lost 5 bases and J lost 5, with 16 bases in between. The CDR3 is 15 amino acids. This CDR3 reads CASSKGLSPHNEQFF. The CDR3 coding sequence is TGTGCCAGCAGCAAGGGCCTTAGCCCCCACAATGAGCAGTTCTTC.

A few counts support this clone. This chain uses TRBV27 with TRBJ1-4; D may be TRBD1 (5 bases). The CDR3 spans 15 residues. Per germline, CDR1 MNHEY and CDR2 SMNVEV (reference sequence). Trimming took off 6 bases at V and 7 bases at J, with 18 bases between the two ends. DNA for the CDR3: TGTGCCAGCAGCCTCCTAAAGGGGAATGGTGAAAAACTGTTTTTT. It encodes CASSLLKGNGEKLFF.

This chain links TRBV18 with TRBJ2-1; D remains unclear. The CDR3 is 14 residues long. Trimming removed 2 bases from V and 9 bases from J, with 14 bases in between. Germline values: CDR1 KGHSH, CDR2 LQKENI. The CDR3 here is CASSPSASSPEQFF. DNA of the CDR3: TGTGCCAGCTCACCATCGGCCAGTTCACCTGAGCAGTTCTTC.